A selection of T cell receptor beta chains follows, all from one sample in a study of cytomegalovirus exposure and HLA in healthy donors. Profiling relied on immunoSEQ multiplex PCR, and the TCRdb table lists in-frame clones only, not all of them. Here the sample spans some 90,000 clones, 80% to 85% being singletons. Sequences were obtained from PBMCs. The receptors shown here come from a middle-aged man in good health and CMV-seronegative. CDR3s include the opening cysteine and the closing phenylalanine or tryptophan. Fields, in order: J gene, V gene, D gene, clone size, CDR3 protein, CDR3 DNA. D genes are given only for firm matches. The size entry is marked missing in some rows and otherwise reads once, few, many or a size class.

TRBJ1-4 | TRBV11-2 | TRBD1 | NA | CASSLGANRGKEKLFF | TGTGCCAGCAGCTTAGGGGCCAACAGGGGGAAAGAAAAACTGTTTTTT
TRBJ1-2 | TRBV14 | NA | NA | CASSPSQGRPPYYGYTF | TGTGCCAGCAGCCCATCGCAGGGTAGGCCCCCGTACTATGGCTACACCTTC
TRBJ2-3 | TRBV9 | NA | NA | CASSVGGTDTQYF | TGTGCCAGCAGCGTAGGAGGCACAGATACGCAGTATTTT
TRBJ2-5 | TRBV11-3 | TRBD1 | NA | CASSQTNRGETQYF | TGTGCCAGCAGCCAAACGAACAGGGGTGAGACCCAGTACTTC
TRBJ1-2 | TRBV4-2 | NA | NA | CASRPGSGGYTF | TGTGCCAGCAGGCCCGGATCGGGTGGCTACACCTTC
TRBJ1-5 | TRBV18 | NA | few | CASSQGQSLNQPQHF | TGTGCCAGCTCGCAAGGACAGAGTTTAAATCAGCCCCAGCATTTT
TRBJ1-1 | TRBV5-1 | NA | few | CASSLETAATEAFF | TGCGCCAGCAGCTTGGAAACGGCGGCCACTGAAGCTTTCTTT
TRBJ1-4 | TRBV5-1 | NA | once | CASSRHSSTNEKLFF | TGCGCCAGCAGCCGCCACAGCTCAACTAATGAAAAACTGTTTTTT
TRBJ2-7 | TRBV21-1 | NA | NA | CASKVSEGSYEQYF | TGTGCCAGCAAGGTTTCTGAGGGTTCCTACGAGCAGTACTTC
TRBJ1-2 | TRBV7-9 | TRBD1 | NA | CAMGQANYGYTF | TGTGCCATGGGACAGGCTAACTATGGCTACACCTTC
TRBJ1-1 | TRBV27 | TRBD1 | NA | CASSLSGTGNTEAFF | TGTGCCAGCAGTTTATCGGGGACAGGGAACACTGAAGCTTTCTTT
TRBJ1-1 | TRBV5-4 | NA | once | CASSLLPRAEAFF | TGTGCCAGCAGCTTGTTGCCCCGGGCTGAAGCTTTCTTT
TRBJ2-7 | TRBV7-9 | NA | NA | CASSQTGSYEQYF | TGTGCCAGCAGCCAAACAGGTTCCTACGAGCAGTACTTC
TRBJ1-2 | TRBV19 | NA | NA | CASSAAAGAHGYTF | TGTGCCAGTAGCGCCGCGGCAGGGGCTCATGGCTACACCTTC
TRBJ1-1 | TRBV6-5 | NA | NA | CASSSLDRNTEAFF | TGTGCCAGCAGTTCCCTCGACAGGAACACTGAAGCTTTCTTT
TRBJ2-2 | TRBV14 | TRBD2 | NA | CASSHPPGGPGELFF | TGTGCCAGCAGCCATCCACCGGGGGGTCCCGGGGAGCTGTTTTTT
TRBJ1-1 | TRBV5-1 | NA | NA | CASSLRGMNTEAFF | TGCGCCAGCAGCTTACGGGGGATGAACACTGAAGCTTTCTTT
TRBJ1-5 | TRBV4-1 | NA | few | CASSQVSTTAEGPQHF | TGCGCCAGCAGCCAAGTCTCAACCACAGCCGAGGGACCCCAGCATTTT
TRBJ1-2 | TRBV5-8 | TRBD1 | NA | CASSLEGQTVYGYTF | TGTGCCAGCAGCTTGGAGGGACAGACCGTCTATGGCTACACCTTC
TRBJ2-7 | TRBV29-1 | NA | NA | CSVEAADSISYEQYF | TGCAGCGTTGAAGCAGCGGACAGTATCTCCTACGAGCAGTACTTC
TRBJ1-3 | TRBV18 | TRBD1 | NA | CASSPMLGQGISGNTIYF | TGTGCCAGCTCACCGATGCTAGGACAGGGTATTTCTGGAAACACCATATATTTT
TRBJ2-7 | TRBV5-1 | NA | NA | CASSSGLTYEQYF | TGCGCCAGCAGCTCCGGACTTACCTACGAGCAGTACTTC
TRBJ1-3 | TRBV18 | NA | NA | CASSPRAGTPSGNTIYF | TGTGCCAGCTCACCACGCGCCGGGACACCCTCTGGAAACACCATATATTTT
TRBJ2-1 | TRBV15 | NA | few | CATSIYSRENNEQFF | TGTGCCACCAGCATCTACTCAAGGGAGAACAATGAGCAGTTCTTC
TRBJ2-5 | TRBV5-1 | TRBD2 | NA | CASSHTSVGETQYF | TGCGCCAGCAGCCATACTAGCGTGGGGGAGACCCAGTACTTC
TRBJ2-5 | TRBV7-2 | TRBD2 | NA | CASSRGLAQETQYF | TGTGCCAGCAGCCGGGGACTAGCCCAAGAGACCCAGTACTTC
TRBJ2-7 | TRBV11-1 | TRBD1 | NA | CASSPRTGIEYEQYF | TGTGCCAGCAGCCCACGGACAGGGATCGAATACGAGCAGTACTTC
TRBJ2-3 | TRBV7-8 | TRBD2 | NA | CASSPGLAGGTDTQYF | TGTGCCAGCAGCCCCGGACTAGCGGGGGGCACAGATACGCAGTATTTT
TRBJ1-3 | TRBV7-2 | TRBD1 | NA | CASSLVGQGHSGNTIYF | TGTGCCAGCAGCTTAGTAGGACAGGGACACTCTGGAAACACCATATATTTT
TRBJ2-2 | TRBV5-4 | NA | NA | CASSSGQTNTGELFF | TGTGCCAGCAGCTCCGGACAAACGAACACCGGGGAGCTGTTTTTT
TRBJ1-3 | TRBV18 | TRBD1 | NA | CASFPGQGTGNTIYF | TGTGCCAGCTTCCCGGGACAGGGTACTGGAAACACCATATATTTT
TRBJ2-7 | TRBV27 | NA | NA | CASSFRGTVREQYF | TGTGCCAGCAGTTTTCGGGGGACTGTGCGAGAGCAGTACTTC
TRBJ1-6 | TRBV6-5 | NA | NA | CASSATEGNSPLHF | TGTGCCAGCAGTGCGACGGAGGGGAATTCACCCCTCCACTTT
TRBJ2-2 | TRBV5-6 | TRBD1 | NA | CASSLGQGAGELFF | TGTGCCAGCAGCTTGGGACAGGGGGCCGGGGAGCTGTTTTTT
TRBJ1-2 | TRBV23-1 | NA | NA | CASSLSQGVGGGYTF | TGCGCCAGCAGCCTGTCACAGGGTGTTGGCGGTGGCTACACCTTC
TRBJ2-7 | TRBV28 | TRBD1 | once | CASSLEQGLSYEQYF | TGTGCCAGCAGTTTGGAACAGGGGCTATCCTACGAGCAGTACTTC
TRBJ2-1 | TRBV14 | NA | NA | CASSQGWFPVNPVPPSYNEQFF | TGTGCCAGCAGCCAAGGATGGTTTCCGGTTAATCCCGTCCCCCCTTCCTACAATGAGCAGTTCTTC
TRBJ2-1 | TRBV11-2 | NA | NA | CASRKTGGVSYNEQFF | TGTGCCAGCAGGAAAACTGGCGGGGTCTCCTACAATGAGCAGTTCTTC
TRBJ1-5 | TRBV6-5 | TRBD1 | NA | CASSRTGYSNQPQHF | TGTGCCAGCAGTAGGACAGGGTATAGCAATCAGCCCCAGCATTTT
TRBJ2-1 | TRBV13 | NA | NA | CASNEEPYNEQFF | TGTGCCAGCAATGAGGAACCCTACAATGAGCAGTTCTTC
TRBJ2-7 | TRBV9 | NA | NA | CASSGQTGVGGEQYF | TGTGCCAGCAGCGGACAGACAGGTGTCGGGGGGGAGCAGTACTTC
TRBJ2-7 | TRBV6-5 | NA | NA | CASRTTGSHEQYF | TGTGCCAGCAGAACCACAGGGTCCCACGAGCAGTACTTC
TRBJ2-7 | TRBV6-1 | NA | few | CASTMAVTYEQYF | TGTGCCAGCACCATGGCGGTAACCTACGAGCAGTACTTC
TRBJ1-4 | TRBV10-3 | TRBD1 | few | CAIRGQGDEKLFF | TGTGCCATCAGAGGACAGGGAGATGAAAAACTGTTTTTT
TRBJ2-1 | TRBV15 | NA | NA | CATSRVRGYNEQFF | TGTGCCACCAGCAGAGTTAGGGGCTACAATGAGCAGTTCTTC
TRBJ1-2 | TRBV7-9 | NA | NA | CSSSSDNFYGYTF | TGTTCCAGCAGCTCGGACAACTTCTATGGCTACACCTTC